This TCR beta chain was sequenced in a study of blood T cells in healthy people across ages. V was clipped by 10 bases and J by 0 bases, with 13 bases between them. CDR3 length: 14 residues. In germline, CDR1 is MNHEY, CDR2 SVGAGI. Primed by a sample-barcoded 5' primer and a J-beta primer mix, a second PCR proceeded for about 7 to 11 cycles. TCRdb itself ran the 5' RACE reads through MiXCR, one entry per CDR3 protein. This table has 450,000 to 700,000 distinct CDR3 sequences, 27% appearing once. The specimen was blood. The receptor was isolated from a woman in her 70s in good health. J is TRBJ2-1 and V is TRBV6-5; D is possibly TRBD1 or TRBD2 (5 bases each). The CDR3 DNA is TGTGCCACCATCCCAGGGACCTCCTACAATGAGCAGTTCTTC. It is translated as CATIPGTSYNEQFF.